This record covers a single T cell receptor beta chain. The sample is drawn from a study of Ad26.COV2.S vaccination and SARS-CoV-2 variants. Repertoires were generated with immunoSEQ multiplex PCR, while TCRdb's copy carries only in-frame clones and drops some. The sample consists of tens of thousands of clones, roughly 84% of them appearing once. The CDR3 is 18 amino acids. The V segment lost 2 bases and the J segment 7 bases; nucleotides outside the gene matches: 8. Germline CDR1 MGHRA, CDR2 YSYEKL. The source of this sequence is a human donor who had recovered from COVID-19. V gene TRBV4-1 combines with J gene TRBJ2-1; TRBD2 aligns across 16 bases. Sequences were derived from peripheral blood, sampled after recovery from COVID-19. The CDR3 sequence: CASSQTGTSGRALNEQFF. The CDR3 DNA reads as TGCGCCAGCAGCCAAACCGGGACTAGCGGGAGGGCCTTAAATGAGCAGTTCTTC.